This T cell receptor beta chain was captured in a study of spatial heterogeneity in lung cancer. Regarding the study as a whole: The number of expanded tumor alpha and beta chains correlated with mutation number.

Each CDR3 protein is one row after TCRdb ran MiXCR on the 5' RACE reads. The data contain about 18,000 distinct CDR3 sequences, 7.5% of them singletons. The CDR3 length is 14 residues. Germline trimming cut 6 bases from V and 8 bases from J; bases unmatched to any gene: 7. The V gene's germline CDR1 is MNHNY and CDR2 SVGAGI (reference sequence). Noted time point: sample taken at primary tumor resection. This clonotype has ten or more counts. No antigen is known for it. The chain couples TRBV6-6 to TRBJ1-4, with TRBD1 matching 9 bases. The starting material was lung tumor tissue, obtained at surgery. The sequence was collected from a male donor with early-stage non-small cell lung cancer. The CDR3 DNA follows: TGTGCCAGCAGGCGGGACAGGGTTGGGGAAAAACTGTTTTTT. Protein product: CASRRDRVGEKLFF.